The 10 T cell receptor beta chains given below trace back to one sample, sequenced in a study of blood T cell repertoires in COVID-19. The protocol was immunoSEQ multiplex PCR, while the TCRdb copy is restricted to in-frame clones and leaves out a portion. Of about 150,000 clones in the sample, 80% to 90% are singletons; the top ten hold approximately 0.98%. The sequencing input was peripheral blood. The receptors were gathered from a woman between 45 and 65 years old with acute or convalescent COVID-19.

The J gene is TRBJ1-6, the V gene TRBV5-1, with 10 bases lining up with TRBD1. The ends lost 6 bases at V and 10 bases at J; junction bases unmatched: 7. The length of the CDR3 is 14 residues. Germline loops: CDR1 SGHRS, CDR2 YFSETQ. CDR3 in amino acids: CASNPGQGRSPLHF. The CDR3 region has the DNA TGCGCCAGCAATCCGGGACAGGGGAGGTCACCCCTCCACTTT.

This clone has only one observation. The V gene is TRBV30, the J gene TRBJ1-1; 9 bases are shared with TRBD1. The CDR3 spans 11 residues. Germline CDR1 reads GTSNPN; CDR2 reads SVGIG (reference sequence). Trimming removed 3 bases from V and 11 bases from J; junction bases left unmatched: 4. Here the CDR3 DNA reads TGTGCCTGGAGGGACAGGGGAGAGGCTTTCTTT. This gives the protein CAWRDRGEAFF.

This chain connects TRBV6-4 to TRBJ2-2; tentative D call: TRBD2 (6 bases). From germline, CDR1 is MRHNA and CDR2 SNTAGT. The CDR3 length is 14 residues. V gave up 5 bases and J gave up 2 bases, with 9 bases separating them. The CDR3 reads CASSRGFNTGELFF. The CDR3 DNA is TGTGCCAGCAGTCGGGGGTTCAACACCGGGGAGCTGTTTTTT.

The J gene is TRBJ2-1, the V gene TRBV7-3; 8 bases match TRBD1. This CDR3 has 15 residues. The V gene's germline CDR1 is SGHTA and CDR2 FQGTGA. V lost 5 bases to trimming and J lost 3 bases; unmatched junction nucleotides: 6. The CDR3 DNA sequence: TGTGCCAGCAGCCCAGATGGACAGGGCTACAATGAGCAGTTCTTC. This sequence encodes CASSPDGQGYNEQFF.

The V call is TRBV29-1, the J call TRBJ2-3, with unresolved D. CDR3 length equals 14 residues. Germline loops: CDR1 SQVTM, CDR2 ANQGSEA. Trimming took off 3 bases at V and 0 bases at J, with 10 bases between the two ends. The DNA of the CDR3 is TGCAGCGTTGATGGCGGTGCAAGCACAGATACGCAGTATTTT. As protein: CSVDGGASTDTQYF.

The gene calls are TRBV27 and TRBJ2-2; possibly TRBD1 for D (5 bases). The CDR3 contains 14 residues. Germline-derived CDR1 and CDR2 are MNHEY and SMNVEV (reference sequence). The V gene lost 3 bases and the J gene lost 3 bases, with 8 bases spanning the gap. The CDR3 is CASSLQGYTGELFF. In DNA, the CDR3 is TGTGCCAGCAGTTTGCAGGGATACACCGGGGAGCTGTTTTTT.

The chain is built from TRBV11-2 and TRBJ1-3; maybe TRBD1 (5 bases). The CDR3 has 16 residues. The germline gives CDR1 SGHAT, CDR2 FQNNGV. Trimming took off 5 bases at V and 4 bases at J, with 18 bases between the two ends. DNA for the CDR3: TGTGCCAGCAGCGCGCAAGGGGTGTATGGGGGAAACACCATATATTTT. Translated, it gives CASSAQGVYGGNTIYF. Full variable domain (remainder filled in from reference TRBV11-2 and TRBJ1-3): EAGVAQSPRYKIIEKRQSVAFWCNPISGHATLYWYQQILGQGPKLLIQFQNNGVVDDSQLPKDRFSAERLKGVDSTLKIQPAKLEDSAVYLCASSAQGVYGGNTIYFGEGSWLTVV.

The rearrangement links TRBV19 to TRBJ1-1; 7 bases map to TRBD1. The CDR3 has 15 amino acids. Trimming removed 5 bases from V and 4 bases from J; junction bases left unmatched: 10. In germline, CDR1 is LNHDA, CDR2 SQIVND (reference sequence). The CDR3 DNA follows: TGTGCCAGTAGTGACAGGGACAAACGGAGCACTGAAGCTTTCTTT. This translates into CASSDRDKRSTEAFF.

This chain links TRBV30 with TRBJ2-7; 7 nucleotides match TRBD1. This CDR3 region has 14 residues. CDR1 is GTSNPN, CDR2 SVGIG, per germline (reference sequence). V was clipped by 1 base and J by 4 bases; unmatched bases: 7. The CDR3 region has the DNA TGTGCCTGGAGTGACGGACAGGCGGAATACGAGCAGTACTTC. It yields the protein CAWSDGQAEYEQYF. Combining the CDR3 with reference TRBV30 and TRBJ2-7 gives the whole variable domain SQTIHQWPATLVQPVGSPLSLECTVEGTSNPNLYWYRQAAGRGLQLLFYSVGIGQISSEVPQNLSASRPQDRQFILSSKKLLLSDSGFYLCAWSDGQAEYEQYFGPGTRLTVT.

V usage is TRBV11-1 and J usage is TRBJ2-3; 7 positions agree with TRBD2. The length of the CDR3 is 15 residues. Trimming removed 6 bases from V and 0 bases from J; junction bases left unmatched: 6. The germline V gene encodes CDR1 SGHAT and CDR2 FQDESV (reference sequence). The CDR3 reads CASSLTGGSTDTQYF. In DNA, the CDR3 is TGTGCCAGCAGTCTAACGGGGGGTAGCACAGATACGCAGTATTTT. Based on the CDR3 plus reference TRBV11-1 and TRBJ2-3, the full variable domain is EAEVAQSPRYKITEKSQAVAFWCDPISGHATLYWYRQILGQGPELLVQFQDESVVDDSQLPKDRFSAERLKGVDSTLKIQPAELGDSAMYLCASSLTGGSTDTQYFGPGTRLTVL.